This note documents a single T cell receptor (beta chain) sequence. Its antigen remains unidentified. Qualities for individual bases were not recorded, and no much larger clone is one base off. Libraries were built with 5' RACE. Sequenced using an Illumina HiSeq 2500. The second PCR ran for roughly 7 to 11 cycles and used a J-beta primer mix along with a sample-barcoded 5' primer. A template-switch 5' adaptor carrying 12 random nucleotides introduced a unique molecular identifier onto each TCR beta cDNA molecule. Each sample yielded at least 2.5 million CDR3-containing paired-end reads. All of the RNA was converted into first-strand cDNA using the Mint cDNA synthesis kit, with a TRBC-specific oligonucleotide serving as the primer. Following uracil-DNA glycosylase treatment, all cDNA underwent a first 18-cycle PCR with the universal primers M1SS and BC2_uni_R. The study's own analysis went as follows. For normalization, 1 million high-quality reads, each with a distinct molecular identifier, were randomly selected from each sample. Reads with shared molecular identifiers were discarded instead of being binned into consensus sequences. MiTCR, set to a Q25 quality threshold and the strictest error-elimination algorithm, was used for CDR3 identification, clonotype clustering and error correction. A nonparametric unseen species model using Euler transformation provided a lower-bound estimate of total TCR beta diversity. TCRdb ran its own pipeline on the public reads, namely fastp trimming at Q25 and MiXCR clone calling, and kept in-frame beta chains. A single entry per CDR3 protein holds the most common genes and DNA from its merged rows. TCRdb's processing, not the authors', yielded these V and J calls. The sample yields about 1,500,000 distinct CDR3 sequences; 42% were counted once. Together, the top ten hold less than 8% of the sample.

Clipping removes 0 bases from V and 7 bases from J, with 24 as the unmatched junction base count. The CDR3 has 21 amino acids, counting the end cysteine and phenylalanine. The read is trimmed to its CDR3 DNA, 63 bases read in frame from base 1. The germline V gene sets CDR1 to MNHGY and CDR2 to SVAAGI. Systemically healthy Caucasian individuals from Russia, some 36 in total and aged 6 to 90 years, were included as donors. Each donor gave about 9.7 milliliters of peripheral blood, drawn into EDTA-treated Vacutainer tubes. PBMCs were isolated by Ficoll-Paque density-gradient centrifugation, with at least 6 million obtained per sample. Total RNA, at least 5 micrograms per sample, was extracted from PBMCs with Trizol reagent. For every donor, flow cytometry on a PBMC aliquot measured the percentage of naive CD45RAhigh/CD27high T cells. The source of the sample is a study of blood T cells in healthy people across ages (dated by TCRdb to the mid-2010s). Regarding the research as a whole: In model experiments, roughly one uniquely barcoded TCR beta cDNA molecule per two T cells was captured by template switching. Using the same blood draw, the study looked at two additional independent replicas of 1 million unique cDNA reads for two donors, one aged 18 to 30 and the other aged 80 or older. Donors were grouped into four age groups: young (average approximately 15 years), middle-aged (under 40), aged (around 60) and long-lived (just over 80). To track age-related changes in TCR beta repertoire diversity, the study relied on deep sequencing normalized with unique cDNA molecular identifiers. To avoid experimental bias, donors of different ages were randomly spread across the sequencing lanes.

Study-wide conclusions, independent of this receptor: Compared with the aged group, the long-lived group had more naive CD4+ T cells, fewer expanded clones and increased TCR diversity, a pattern suggesting age selection. Because the CMV infection status of the donors was unknown, age-related changes in expanded clonotypes may potentially have been confounded. Total diversity estimates from one million sequenced T cells were considered lower bounds and underestimates. Conclusive comparison of naive and antigen-experienced compartments was prevented by the profiling of bulk unsorted PBMCs. The percentage of naive T cells measured by flow cytometry correlated strongly with observed TCR beta diversity. Observed TCR beta diversity per million T cells fell roughly linearly with age, and a significant reduction was already apparent by age about 38.

The V and J genes are TRBV6-9 and TRBJ2-3, with TRBD2 matching 8 junction bases. Sequenced input: blood. The sequence derives from a woman under 30 in good health. The CDR3 region reads CASSYSKSGISGSPEGYTQYF. The base sequence is TGTGCCAGCAGTTATTCTAAATCGGGAATAAGCGGGAGCCCCGAAGGGTATACGCAGTATTTT.